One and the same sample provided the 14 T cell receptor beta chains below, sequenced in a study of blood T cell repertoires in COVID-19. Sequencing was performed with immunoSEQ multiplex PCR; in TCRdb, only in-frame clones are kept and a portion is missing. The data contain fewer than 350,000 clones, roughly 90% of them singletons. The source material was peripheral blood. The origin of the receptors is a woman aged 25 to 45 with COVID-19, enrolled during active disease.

The CDR3 region is CASSLQGSTEAFF. Written as DNA, the CDR3 is TGTGCCAGCAGTCTCCAGGGTAGCACTGAAGCTTTCTTT. This chain links TRBV7-9 with TRBJ1-1, with D possibly being TRBD1 (5 bases). The V end lost 6 bases, the J end lost 4 bases, and 12 bases lay between the germline ends. The germline V gene has CDR1 SEHNR and CDR2 FQNEAQ (reference sequence). The CDR3 has 13 amino acids.

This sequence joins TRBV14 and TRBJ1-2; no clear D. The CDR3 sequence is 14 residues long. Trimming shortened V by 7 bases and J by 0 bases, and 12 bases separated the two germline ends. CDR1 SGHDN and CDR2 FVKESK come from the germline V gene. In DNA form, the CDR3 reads TGTGCCAGCACCGAACACGGGGCTAACTATGGCTACACCTTC. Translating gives CASTEHGANYGYTF.

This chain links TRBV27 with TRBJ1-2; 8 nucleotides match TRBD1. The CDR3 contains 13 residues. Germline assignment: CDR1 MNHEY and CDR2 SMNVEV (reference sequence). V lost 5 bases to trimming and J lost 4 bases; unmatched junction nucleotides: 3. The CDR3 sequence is CASSPGQGYGYTF. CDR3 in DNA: TGTGCCAGCAGTCCCGGACAGGGCTATGGCTACACCTTC.

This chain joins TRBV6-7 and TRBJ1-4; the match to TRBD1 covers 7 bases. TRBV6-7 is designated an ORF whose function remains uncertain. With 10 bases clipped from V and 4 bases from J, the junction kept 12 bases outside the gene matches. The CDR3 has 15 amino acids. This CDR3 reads CATFEGARDNEKLFF. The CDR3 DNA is TGTGCCACTTTTGAGGGGGCGCGGGATAATGAAAAACTGTTTTTT.

CDR3 DNA: TGTGCCAGCAGCTTAGGGGGCCTTAATGAGCTGTTTTTT. Protein product: CASSLGGLNELFF. The chain combines TRBV7-8 with TRBJ2-2, with D possibly TRBD1 on 5 matching bases. Trimming cost V 1 base and J 11 bases, with 11 bases left between them. From germline, CDR1 is SGHVS and CDR2 FQNEAQ. This CDR3 is 13 amino acids long.

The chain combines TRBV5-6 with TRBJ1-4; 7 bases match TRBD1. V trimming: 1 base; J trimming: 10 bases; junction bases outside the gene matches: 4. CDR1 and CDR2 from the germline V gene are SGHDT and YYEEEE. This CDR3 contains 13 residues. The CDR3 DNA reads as TGTGCCAGCAGCTTGTGGCAGGGGGTAAAACTGTTTTTT. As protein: CASSLWQGVKLFF. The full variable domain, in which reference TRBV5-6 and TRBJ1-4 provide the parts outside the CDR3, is DAGVTQSPTHLIKTRGQQVTLRCSPKSGHDTVSWYQQALGQGPQFIFQYYEEEERQRGNFPDRFSGHQFPNYSSELNVNALLLGDSALYLCASSLWQGVKLFFGSGTQLSVL.

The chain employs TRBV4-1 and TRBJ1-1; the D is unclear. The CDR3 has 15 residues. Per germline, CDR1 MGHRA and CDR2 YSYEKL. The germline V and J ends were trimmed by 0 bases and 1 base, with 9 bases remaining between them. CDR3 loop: CASSQEIPGNTEAFF. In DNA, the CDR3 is TGCGCCAGCAGCCAAGAAATTCCAGGGAACACTGAAGCTTTCTTT.

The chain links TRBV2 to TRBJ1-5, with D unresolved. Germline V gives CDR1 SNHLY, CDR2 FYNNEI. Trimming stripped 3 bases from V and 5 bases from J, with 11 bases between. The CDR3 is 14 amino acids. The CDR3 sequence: CASSDSQLYQPQHF. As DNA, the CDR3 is TGTGCCAGCAGTGACTCCCAACTCTATCAGCCCCAGCATTTT.

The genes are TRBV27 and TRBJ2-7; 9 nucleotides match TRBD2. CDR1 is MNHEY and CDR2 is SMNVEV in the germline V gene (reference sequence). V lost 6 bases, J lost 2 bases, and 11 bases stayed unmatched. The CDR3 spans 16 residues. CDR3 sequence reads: CASRVGALAGTYEQYF. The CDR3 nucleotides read TGTGCCAGCAGGGTGGGGGCGCTAGCGGGGACCTACGAGCAGTACTTC.

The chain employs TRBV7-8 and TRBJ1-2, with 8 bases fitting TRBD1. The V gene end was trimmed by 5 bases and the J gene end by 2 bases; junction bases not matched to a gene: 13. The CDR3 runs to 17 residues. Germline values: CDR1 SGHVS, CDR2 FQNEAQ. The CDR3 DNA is TGTGCCAGCAGCGCCAGCCTCGGGACAGGCCGAAACTATGGCTACACCTTC. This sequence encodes CASSASLGTGRNYGYTF.

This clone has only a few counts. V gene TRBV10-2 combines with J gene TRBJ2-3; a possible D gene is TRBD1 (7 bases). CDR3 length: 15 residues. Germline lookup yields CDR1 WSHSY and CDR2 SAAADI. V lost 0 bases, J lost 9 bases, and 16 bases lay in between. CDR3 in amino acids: CASSESGQGDLTQYF. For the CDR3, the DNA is TGCGCCAGCAGTGAGTCGGGGCAGGGGGACTTGACGCAGTATTTT.

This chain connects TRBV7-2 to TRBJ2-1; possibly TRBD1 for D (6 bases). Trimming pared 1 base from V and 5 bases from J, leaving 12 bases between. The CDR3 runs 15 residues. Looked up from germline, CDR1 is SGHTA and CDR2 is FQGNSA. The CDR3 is CASSLGGPRNNEQFF. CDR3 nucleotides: TGTGCCAGCAGCTTAGGGGGGCCGCGGAACAATGAGCAGTTCTTC.

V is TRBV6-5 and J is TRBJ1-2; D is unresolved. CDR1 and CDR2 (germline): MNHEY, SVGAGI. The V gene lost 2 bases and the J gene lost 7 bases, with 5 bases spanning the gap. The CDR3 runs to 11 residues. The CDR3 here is CASSYHGGYTF. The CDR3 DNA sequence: TGTGCCAGCAGTTACCACGGTGGCTACACCTTC.

The CDR3: CASSTTGGYEKLFF. The CDR3 coding sequence is TGTGCCAGCAGCACGACAGGGGGATATGAAAAACTGTTTTTT. V and J are TRBV2 and TRBJ1-4, with TRBD1 identical over 9 bases. Germline V gene lookup returns CDR1 SNHLY and CDR2 FYNNEI. CDR3 length equals 14 residues. The J segment lost 6 bases and the V segment lost 6 bases, leaving 5 bases of the junction unmatched.